This record concerns one TCR beta chain sequence. The antigen remains undetermined. These data belong to a study of T cell responses to AZD1222 COVID-19 vaccine. The V end lost 2 bases, the J end lost 4 bases, and 12 bases lay between the germline ends. Germline CDR1 reads LNHDA; CDR2 reads SQIVND (reference sequence). There are 15 residues in the CDR3. Method: immunoSEQ multiplex PCR; TCRdb's copy keeps in-frame clones and lacks some. Found here are roughly 140,000 clones, 75% to 95% of them singletons; the top ten hold around 3.6%. Study-level results: Just five to seven people given AZD1222 tested seropositive at baseline.

The sequencing used peripheral blood, collected on day 0 of AZD1222 vaccination. The source of this sequence is an adult in good health. The V gene is TRBV19, the J gene TRBJ1-3, with D possibly matching TRBD1 (5 bases). CDR3 amino acids: CASSIPGLPGNTIYF. The CDR3 nucleotides read TGTGCCAGTAGTATACCGGGACTGCCGGGAAACACCATATATTTT.